The 22 T cell receptor beta chains in this list originate from one sample, sequenced in a study of tumor-infiltrating lymphocytes in primary liver carcinoma. Making TCR beta cDNA involved roughly 500 ng total RNA and a constant-region primer. Libraries for TCR beta were built through three nested multiplex PCR rounds, which together made up a slightly modified ARM-PCR procedure. The opening two PCR rounds, approximately 10 cycles each, paired TRBV1-TRBV30 forward primers with a C-beta reverse primer. TCRdb fed the multiplex PCR reads into MiXCR, producing one record per CDR3 protein. The sample consists of about 100,000 distinct CDR3 sequences, about three quarters of them appearing once. Total RNA and DNA came together from approximately 22-30 mg of bulk tissue without cell sorting. The sequenced material came from liver tumor tissue from sampling region 5. Subset here: tumor region T5, tumor centre. The receptors shown here come from a woman in her fifties or sixties with primary liver carcinoma and hepatitis B virus infection.

A few counts support this clonotype. Being one base from a much bigger clone, this may be a read error. The rearrangement joins TRBV28 to TRBJ1-2; 10 nucleotides align to TRBD1. The CDR3 spans 15 residues. In germline, CDR1 is MDHEN, CDR2 SYDVKM. V shed 6 bases and J 9 bases; nucleotides not matched to a gene: 13. CDR3 loop: CASSQWDRGSERYTF. The CDR3 DNA reads as TGTGCCAGCAGCCAGTGGGACAGGGGTAGTGAGCGCTACACCTTC.

This clonotype was observed at least ten times. This chain joins TRBV5-4 and TRBJ2-3; D remains ambiguous. The CDR3 covers 14 residues. V was cut by 4 bases and J by 4 bases, with 13 bases left in between. CDR1 and CDR2 (germline): SGHNT, YYREEE (reference sequence). The DNA for the CDR3 is TGTGCCAGCAGCCGAATCCAAGGGTCAGATACGCAGTATTTT. It is translated as CASSRIQGSDTQYF.

In this sample, this clonotype turned up once. No conserved phenylalanine or tryptophan ends this CDR3, so it is likely a read error. The DNA is omitted, as the CDR3 cannot be located on it reliably, and the CDR3 follows TCRdb's listing. The chain links TRBV4-1 to TRBJ2-7; the D call in the table, TRBD1, was not verified against the DNA. Termini included, the CDR3 measures 15 amino acids. Per germline, CDR1 MGHRA and CDR2 YSYEKL. The CDR3 is CTSSHPGEGGKEQHI.

The chain couples TRBV24-1 to TRBJ2-1; 9 bases line up with TRBD2. With 4 bases clipped from V and 5 bases from J, the junction kept 5 bases outside the gene matches. The germline gives CDR1 KGHDR, CDR2 SFDVKD. The CDR3 spans 15 residues. The CDR3: CATSESSGTHNEQFF. CDR3 coding DNA: TGTGCCACCAGTGAGTCTAGCGGGACCCACAATGAGCAGTTCTTC.

For this clonotype: A much larger clone sits a single nucleotide away, making a read error possible. The J gene is TRBJ2-7, the V gene TRBV5-4; tentative D call: TRBD1 (6 bases). Per the germline V gene, CDR1 is SGHNT and CDR2 is YYREEE (reference sequence). The CDR3 consists of 15 residues. The CDR3 DNA is TGTGCCAGCCGCTTCGGACAGAGGGCTGACTACGAGCAGTACTTC. Translated: CASRFGQRADYEQYF.

A remark on this clonotype: Sequence at one end of the junction differs from germline and may be a read error. V gene TRBV11-2 combines with J gene TRBJ2-1; D remains ambiguous. Germline values: CDR1 SGHAT, CDR2 FQNNGV. The CDR3 length is 14 residues. CDR3 sequence reads: CASKLGSGYNDQFF. The CDR3 region has the DNA TGTGCGAGCAAGTTGGGATCCGGCTACAATGACCAGTTCTTC. The whole variable domain, filled in from reference TRBV11-2 and TRBJ2-1, reads EAGVAQSPRYKIIEKRQSVAFWCNPISGHATLYWYQQILGQGPKLLIQFQNNGVVDDSQLPKDRFSAERLKGVDSTLKIQPAKLEDSAVYLCASKLGSGYNDQFFGPGTRLTVL.

Comments on this clonotype: A read error may explain this, as a much larger clone is one base away. The J gene is TRBJ1-2, the V gene TRBV12-3 or TRBV12-4, with no clear D. CDR3 length equals 14 residues. V lost 3 bases and J 2 bases, leaving 10 bases between the germline ends. CDR3 sequence: CASSFSAENYGYTF. The CDR3 DNA is TGTGCCAGCAGTTTTTCTGCAGAAAACTATGGCTACACCTTC.

Details on this clonotype: This may arise from a read error, as a much more abundant clone is one base away. The chain employs TRBV5-5 and TRBJ2-7; D remains unclear. Per germline, CDR1 SGHKS and CDR2 YYEKEE (reference sequence). CDR3 size: 12 residues. The CDR3 loop is CTSSQTSYEQYF. CDR3 nucleotides: TGTACCAGCAGCCAAACCTCCTACGAGCAGTACTTC. Full variable domain (remainder filled in from reference TRBV5-5 and TRBJ2-7): DAGVTQSPTHLIKTRGQQVTLRCSPISGHKSVSWYQQVLGQGPQFIFQYYEKEERGRGNFPDRFSARQFPNYSSELNVNALLLGDSALYLCTSSQTSYEQYFGPGTRLTVT.

On this clonotype: The junction shows a germline mismatch at one end, possibly a read error. The chain carries TRBV29-1 and TRBJ2-1; 12 bases map to TRBD2. Germline V gene lookup returns CDR1 SQVTM and CDR2 ANQGSEA. The CDR3 has 18 residues. CDR3 amino acids: CSVPPLAGGPSGVYEQLF. DNA for the CDR3: TGCAGCGTTCCACCCCTAGCGGGAGGGCCCTCCGGTGTTTATGAGCAGTTGTTC.

Note on this clonotype: This may arise from a read error, as a much more abundant clone is one base away. The rearrangement joins TRBV6-5 to TRBJ2-7; either TRBD1 or TRBD2 may fit D (6 bases each). The germline V gene has CDR1 MNHEY and CDR2 SVGAGI. The V and J ends lost 5 bases and 3 bases respectively, with 14 bases between them. This CDR3 region has 14 residues. This CDR3 is CASSRRGPLYEQYF. Here the CDR3 DNA reads TGTGCCAGCAGTCGACGGGGGCCACTCTACGAGCAGTACTTC.

The table lists this clonotype with a count of one. The gene calls are TRBV11-2 and TRBJ2-2; D may be TRBD2 (5 bases). The CDR3 length is 13 residues. CDR1 SGHAT and CDR2 FQNNGV come from the germline V gene. The CDR3 nucleotides read TGTACCGGCAGCTTAGGTAGGACTGGGGAGCTGTTTTTT. This gives the protein CTGSLGRTGELFF. The full variable domain, its missing parts supplied by reference TRBV11-2 and TRBJ2-2, is EAGVAQSPRYKIIEKRQSVAFWCNPISGHATLYWYQQILGQGPKLLIQFQNNGVVDDSQLPKDRFSAERLKGVDSTLKIQPAKLEDSAVYLCTGSLGRTGELFFGEGSRLTVL.

The chain has TRBV30 and TRBJ1-4, with D tentatively TRBD1 (5 bases). Germline assignment: CDR1 GTSNPN and CDR2 SVGIG (reference sequence). CDR3 length: 17 amino acids. Trimming removed 4 bases from V and 1 base from J, with 19 bases in between. Written as DNA, the CDR3 is TGTGCCTGGAACATCGGGCAGGGATTTGTAACTAATGAAAAACTGTTTTTT. Translation: CAWNIGQGFVTNEKLFF.

Worth noting for this clonotype: This CDR3 is missing its conserved last phenylalanine or tryptophan, likely due to a read error. The chain has TRBV10-3 and TRBJ2-3; 10 bases agree with TRBD1. Germline V gene sequence: CDR1 ENHRY, CDR2 SYGVKD. The CDR3 length is 14 residues. V lost 7 bases and J lost 5; bases outside the gene matches: 6. The CDR3 loop reads CAIKQDRGQDTQYY. In nucleotides, the CDR3 is TGTGCCATCAAGCAAGACAGGGGGCAAGATACGCAGTATTAT.

The chain combines TRBV14 with TRBJ2-5, with D possibly matching TRBD2 (6 bases). The CDR3 sequence is 15 residues long. Trimming took off 0 bases at V and 10 bases at J, with 18 bases between the two ends. From germline, CDR1 is SGHDN and CDR2 FVKESK. CDR3 bases: TGTGCCAGCAGCCAAGAACTAGCCATTCAAGAAATCCAGTACTTC. The encoded protein is CASSQELAIQEIQYF.

Remarks on this clonotype: One junction end disagrees with the germline gene, perhaps due to a read error. The V and J genes are TRBV29-1 and TRBJ2-3; TRBD1 is a possible D gene (6 bases). This CDR3 has 18 residues. CDR1 and CDR2 from the germline V gene are SQVTM and ANQGSEA. DNA of the CDR3: TGCAGCGTTGAAGCGTCGGGCAGGGTGGGGGCTAGCACGGATACGCAGTATTTT. It codes for CSVEASGRVGASTDTQYF.

The CDR3 sequence is CASSRWGQEQETQYF. Here the CDR3 DNA reads TGTGCCAGCAGCCGCTGGGGACAGGAGCAAGAGACCCAGTACTTC. The J gene is TRBJ2-5, the V gene TRBV7-9; 8 nucleotides agree with TRBD1. V was pared by 5 bases and J by 2 bases, with 7 bases of the junction left unmatched. Germline-derived CDR1 and CDR2 are SEHNR and FQNEAQ (reference sequence). CDR3 length: 15 residues.

With regard to this clonotype: Lacking the conserved final phenylalanine or tryptophan, this CDR3 likely reflects a read error. The CDR3 here is CASRSPQLSAEQYS. The CDR3 DNA reads as TGTGCAAGCCGCTCCCCTCAGCTTTCCGCCGAGCAGTACTCC. This rearrangement joins TRBV11-2 to TRBJ2-7; D gene unclear. Germline CDR1 SGHAT, CDR2 FQNNGV. This CDR3 is 14 amino acids long.

A remark on this clonotype: One junction end does not reproduce the germline sequence, and a read error may be involved. The V and J genes are TRBV11-2 and TRBJ2-7; a possible D gene is TRBD2 (8 bases). There are 15 residues in the CDR3. CDR1 is SGHAT, CDR2 FQNNGV, per germline. CDR3 in DNA: TGTGCAAGCAGCTTAGCGGGACAGCCCTTCTACGAGCAATACTTC. As protein: CASSLAGQPFYEQYF.

There are many counts of this clonotype. The chain links TRBV5-5 to TRBJ2-2, with 7 bases lining up with TRBD2. Germline assignment: CDR1 SGHKS and CDR2 YYEKEE (reference sequence). This CDR3 has 17 residues. Trimming at V came to 0 bases and at J to 4 bases, leaving 9 bases not matched to a gene. CDR3 amino acids: CASSLAGSGGPTGELFF. The DNA of the CDR3 is TGTGCCAGCAGCTTGGCGGGTTCGGGAGGACCCACCGGGGAGCTGTTTTTT.

The gene calls are TRBV11-3 and TRBJ1-1; unclear D gene. Deletions cut 11 bases from V and 1 base from J, with 23 bases between. The CDR3 runs 16 residues. CDR1 is SGHNT and CDR2 is YENEEA in the germline V gene. DNA for the CDR3: TGTGCCGGCAACTTAGACGGGGAATACCGGAACACTGAAGCTTTCTTT. This translates into CAGNLDGEYRNTEAFF.

Concerning this clonotype: Germline and junction disagree at one end, which may indicate a read error. J is TRBJ2-3 and V is TRBV11-2; D gene unclear. The length of the CDR3 is 15 residues. CDR1 is SGHAT and CDR2 is FQNNGV in the germline V gene. In DNA form, the CDR3 reads TGTGCCAACAGCCCGCTGTGGTTTAGCACAGACACGCAGTATTTT. Protein sequence: CANSPLWFSTDTQYF. Full variable domain (outside the CDR3, taken from reference TRBV11-2 and TRBJ2-3): EAGVAQSPRYKIIEKRQSVAFWCNPISGHATLYWYQQILGQGPKLLIQFQNNGVVDDSQLPKDRFSAERLKGVDSTLKIQPAKLEDSAVYLCANSPLWFSTDTQYFGPGTRLTVL.

Comment on this clonotype: One base away lies a much larger clone, so this may be a sequencing read error. V usage is TRBV5-4 and J usage is TRBJ2-2; unclear D gene. V was cut by 3 bases and J by 6 bases, with 15 bases left in between. Germline assignment: CDR1 SGHNT and CDR2 YYREEE (reference sequence). This CDR3 is 15 amino acids long. The DNA for the CDR3 is TGTGCCAGCAGCTGGTGTACGCCAAAATCCGGGGAGCTGTTTTTT. Amino acid sequence: CASSWCTPKSGELFF.